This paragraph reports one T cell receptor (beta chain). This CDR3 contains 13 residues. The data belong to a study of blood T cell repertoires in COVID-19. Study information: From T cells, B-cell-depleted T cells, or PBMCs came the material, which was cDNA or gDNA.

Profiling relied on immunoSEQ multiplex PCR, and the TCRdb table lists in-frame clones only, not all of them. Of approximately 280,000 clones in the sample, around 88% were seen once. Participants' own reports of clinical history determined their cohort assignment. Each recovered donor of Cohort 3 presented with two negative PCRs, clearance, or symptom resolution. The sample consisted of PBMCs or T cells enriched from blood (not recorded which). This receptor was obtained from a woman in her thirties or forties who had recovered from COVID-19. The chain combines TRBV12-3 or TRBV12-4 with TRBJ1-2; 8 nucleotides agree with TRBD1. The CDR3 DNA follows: TGTGGGACTAATGACAGGGGCGGCTATGGCTACACCTTC. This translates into CGTNDRGGYGYTF.